This T cell receptor (beta chain) was obtained from a study of T-cell reconstitution after alpha-beta-depleted transplantation in children. The library targeted TCRbeta and was prepared with unique molecular identifiers. Each CDR3 protein gets one entry after TCRdb re-called the PCR reads with MiXCR. The sample lists approximately 980,000 distinct CDR3 sequences, about 29% seen once, with around 30% in the top ten. This clonotype has just a few counts. What it binds is unknown. Study-level points and caveats: Expanded graft clones, several hundred of them, were reportedly the source of alpha-beta T cells about two months after transplant. T-cell counts and diversity were attributed mostly to newly produced T cells one year after transplant.

Trimming shortened V by 1 base and J by 8 bases, and 17 bases separated the two germline ends. The germline V gene encodes CDR1 MGHRA and CDR2 YSYEKL. The CDR3 runs to 15 residues. The chain combines TRBV4-1 with TRBJ1-2; D gene unclear. This receptor was taken from a boy younger than two who had a stem cell transplant for SCID, so the T cells may come from the graft donor. Sequencing was performed on PBMCs, mostly from graft donor cells, taken 360 days after TCRalphabeta/CD19-depleted stem cell transplant. The CDR3 sequence is CASSQGVAGGGGYTF. The CDR3 DNA sequence: TGCGCCAGCAGCCAAGGAGTGGCCGGCGGCGGCGGCTACACCTTC.